These 8 T cell receptor beta chains came from one sample sequenced in a study of Ad26.COV2.S vaccination and SARS-CoV-2 variants. TCRdb's table, derived via immunoSEQ multiplex PCR, lists solely in-frame clones and lacks some. The profile shows some 190,000 clones, around 88% of them singletons. The sequencing used peripheral blood, collected after recovery from COVID-19. These receptors came from a human donor who had recovered from COVID-19.

This clone was seen just once. The rearrangement uses TRBV29-1 and TRBJ1-2; D perhaps matches TRBD1 (5 bases). The V gene lost 7 bases and the J gene lost 5 bases, with 11 bases spanning the gap. The length of the CDR3 is 11 residues. The germline V gene has CDR1 SQVTM and CDR2 ANQGSEA. CDR3 sequence (DNA): TGCAGCGCAGGGATGGAGTATGGCTACACCTTC. This codes for CSAGMEYGYTF.

This chain uses TRBV19 with TRBJ1-5, with 11 bases lining up with TRBD1. V dropped 6 bases and J dropped 0; count of bases not matched to a gene: 7. The CDR3 covers 17 residues. Germline CDR1 is LNHDA and CDR2 is SQIVND (reference sequence). The CDR3 DNA reads as TGTGCCAGTAGGCCCGGGACAGGGGGATATAGCAATCAGCCCCAGCATTTT. Protein: CASRPGTGGYSNQPQHF.

The gene calls are TRBV29-1 and TRBJ2-5; no reliable D call. Per germline, CDR1 SQVTM and CDR2 ANQGSEA. The CDR3 consists of 16 residues. Trimming removed 2 bases from V and 4 bases from J, with 20 bases in between. The CDR3 DNA follows: TGCAGCGTTGAACATCGAAGGGCCCAGCCCGGAGAGACCCAGTACTTC. Encoded protein: CSVEHRRAQPGETQYF.

The chain carries TRBV7-2 and TRBJ2-7; D gene unclear. The CDR3 has 12 residues. V lost 4 bases and J lost 4, with 8 bases in between. Germline V gives CDR1 SGHTA, CDR2 FQGNSA. This CDR3 is CASSSTPYEQYF. The CDR3 bases are TGTGCCAGCAGCTCGACCCCTTACGAGCAGTACTTC.

This sequence joins TRBV9 and TRBJ2-1; 8 bases line up with TRBD2. Trimming removed 4 bases from V and 5 bases from J; junction bases left unmatched: 8. The CDR3 loop spans 15 amino acids. Looked up from germline, CDR1 is SGDLS and CDR2 is YYNGEE. The DNA for the CDR3 is TGTGCCAGCAGCCGAACGGGACTAGTGCACAATGAGCAGTTCTTC. Translated, it gives CASSRTGLVHNEQFF. Full variable domain (rest looked up from reference TRBV9 and TRBJ2-1): DSGVTQTPKHLITATGQRVTLRCSPRSGDLSVYWYQQSLDQGLQFLIQYYNGEERAKGNILERFSAQQFPDLHSELNLSSLELGDSALYFCASSRTGLVHNEQFFGPGTRLTVL.

The rearrangement links TRBV10-3 to TRBJ1-4; D is perhaps TRBD1 (6 bases). CDR1 and CDR2 (germline): ENHRY, SYGVKD. Trimming removed 8 bases at V and 5 bases at J, with 18 bases between. The CDR3 spans 15 residues. CDR3 amino acids: CAIGPGGASNEKLFF. CDR3 coding DNA: TGTGCCATCGGCCCTGGGGGGGCCTCAAATGAAAAACTGTTTTTT.

In its sample, this clone was seen once. The chain recombines TRBV19 with TRBJ1-2; no firm D call. Per germline, CDR1 LNHDA and CDR2 SQIVND (reference sequence). CDR3 length equals 13 residues. V dropped 7 bases and J dropped 2 bases, with 11 bases sitting between them. The CDR3 here is CASKPVANYGYTF. CDR3 nucleotides: TGTGCCAGTAAGCCGGTGGCCAACTATGGCTACACCTTC.

J is TRBJ2-7 and V is TRBV19; D is perhaps TRBD2 (5 bases). Germline V gene sequence: CDR1 LNHDA, CDR2 SQIVND (reference sequence). Trimming left V 0 bases short and J 7 bases short, with 16 bases between. The CDR3 has 15 residues. Here the CDR3 reads CASSIERTGEGEQYF. The CDR3 DNA is TGTGCCAGTAGTATAGAGAGGACCGGCGAGGGAGAGCAGTACTTC.